The entry below describes one T cell receptor beta chain. Its antigen remains unidentified. Germline CDR1 LGHNA, CDR2 YSLEER. The CDR3 runs 15 residues. Trimming pared 0 bases from V and 4 bases from J, leaving 7 bases between. This sample was included in a study of Graves' ophthalmopathy and Graves' hyperthyroidism. Study-wide points: Blood also contained most of the expanded thyroid clonotypes above 0.001 frequency.

CDR3 regions of TCR beta were amplified from RNA transcripts. The first round was an RT-PCR with HTBI primers, and the second round was a multiplex PCR. One entry per CDR3 protein, called by TCRdb with MiXCR from the multiplex PCR reads. The sample consists of about 500,000 distinct CDR3 sequences, approximately 14% of them appearing once. The sequencing input was blood. This clonotype was obtained from a woman in her thirties with Graves' ophthalmopathy. The chain is built from TRBV4-3 and TRBJ1-6; D not resolved. The chain's CDR3 is CASSQDAQYNSPLHF. As DNA, the CDR3 is TGCGCCAGCAGCCAAGATGCCCAGTATAATTCACCCCTCCACTTT.